Following are 17 T cell receptor beta chains from one sample sequenced in a study of long-term antiretroviral therapy in people with HIV. The assay, immunoSEQ v3.0, was run at survey level. The assay was immunoSEQ multiplex PCR, and TCRdb's table has in-frame clones only and misses some. The sample contains roughly 16,000 clones, more than 85% of which appear only once. Material: unsorted PBMCs, obtained 0.3 years after starting antiretroviral therapy. These receptor sequences come from a man aged 60 to 75 with HIV.

This sequence joins TRBV6-1 and TRBJ1-2; perhaps TRBD1 as D (6 bases). The germline V gene has CDR1 MNHNS and CDR2 SASEGT. This CDR3 region has 14 residues. Trimming left V 7 bases short and J 5 bases short, with 17 bases between. CDR3 amino acids: CASKKGGQHYGYTF. The CDR3 DNA is TGTGCCAGCAAAAAAGGGGGACAACATTATGGCTACACCTTC.

The V and J genes are TRBV10-2 and TRBJ2-7; the match to TRBD1 covers 8 bases. The V segment lost 7 bases and the J segment 3 bases; nucleotides outside the gene matches: 17. The CDR3 loop spans 17 amino acids. The V gene's germline CDR1 is WSHSY and CDR2 SAAADI. The CDR3, as DNA: TGCGCCAGCACTATACCCATGGACAGGGTAAACTACTACGAGCAGTACTTC. It yields the protein CASTIPMDRVNYYEQYF.

The chain uses TRBV5-5 and TRBJ1-2, with D possibly being TRBD1 (5 bases). The CDR3 is made up of 12 amino acids. Germline V gene sequence: CDR1 SGHKS, CDR2 YYEKEE (reference sequence). Trimming took 4 bases from V and 12 from J, leaving 16 bases between them. The CDR3 is CASSLEGRGHTF. CDR3 DNA sequence: TGTGCCAGCAGCCTGGAAGGCCGGGGACACACCTTC.

This chain joins TRBV5-1 and TRBJ1-3; 9 nucleotides line up with TRBD1. CDR1 is SGHRS, CDR2 YFSETQ, per germline. Losses at the gene ends were 4 bases for V and 1 base for J; bases not matched to a gene: 6. The CDR3 is made up of 16 amino acids. This CDR3 is CASSRAQGASGNTIYF. DNA of the CDR3: TGCGCCAGCAGCAGGGCACAGGGGGCTTCTGGAAACACCATATATTTT.

The CDR3 DNA follows: TGCAGCGTTGGCGGGACAGGGCCGGGTCAGCCCCAGCATTTT. Protein product: CSVGGTGPGQPQHF. The chain couples TRBV29-1 to TRBJ1-5; 9 nucleotides agree with TRBD1. The V gene end was trimmed by 4 bases and the J gene end by 6 bases; junction bases not matched to a gene: 7. Germline V gene data show CDR1 as SQVTM and CDR2 as ANQGSEA. The CDR3 totals 14 residues.

This rearrangement joins TRBV5-8 to TRBJ2-7, with D possibly matching TRBD2 (5 bases). The CDR3 consists of 11 residues. Between the trimmed V and J ends, which lost 10 bases and 2 bases, there was a span of 10 bases. CDR1 SGHTS and CDR2 YDEGEE come from the germline V gene. Written as DNA, the CDR3 is TGTGCCGCGGGCAATGCCTACGAGCAGTACTTC. Protein product: CAAGNAYEQYF.

The chain links TRBV11-3 to TRBJ1-1, with D unclear. Germline-derived CDR1 and CDR2 are SGHNT and YENEEA. V lost 2 bases and J lost 1, with 5 bases in between. This CDR3 comprises 13 residues. The CDR3 here is CASSLYGNTEAFF. As DNA, the CDR3 is TGTGCCAGCAGCTTATATGGGAACACTGAAGCTTTCTTT.

This clone appeared a single time. J is TRBJ2-6 and V is TRBV7-3; D is ambiguous. The V and J ends lost 3 bases and 2 bases respectively, with 8 bases between them. CDR3 size: 15 residues. Per germline, CDR1 SGHTA and CDR2 FQGTGA. CDR3 loop: CASSFSEAGANVLTF. In nucleotides, the CDR3 is TGTGCCAGCAGCTTCAGTGAGGCTGGGGCCAACGTCCTGACTTTC.

V is TRBV25-1 and J is TRBJ1-5; 10 nucleotides align to TRBD1. V was clipped by 5 bases and J by 5 bases; unmatched bases: 6. Looked up from germline, CDR1 is MGHDK and CDR2 is SYGVNS. The CDR3 contains 15 residues. The CDR3 reads CASSNTGTGDQPQHF. The CDR3 nucleotides read TGTGCCAGCAGTAATACCGGGACAGGGGATCAGCCCCAGCATTTT.

This chain connects TRBV6-1 to TRBJ1-5, with D possibly TRBD1 on 5 matching bases. With 7 bases removed from V and 1 base from J, the gap between germline ends came to 11 bases. From germline, CDR1 is MNHNS and CDR2 SASEGT. This CDR3 contains 14 residues. The CDR3 DNA reads as TGTGCCAGCAAGGACAAAGAGAGCAATCAGCCCCAGCATTTT. Translating gives CASKDKESNQPQHF.

The chain links TRBV7-2 to TRBJ1-2; D uncertain. The CDR3 sequence is 12 residues long. Looked up from germline, CDR1 is SGHTA and CDR2 is FQGNSA. Trimming left V 2 bases short and J 8 bases short, with 9 bases between. CDR3 nucleotides: TGTGCCAGCAGCTTATATCTGGCCGGCTACACCTTC. This sequence encodes CASSLYLAGYTF.

V usage is TRBV27 and J usage is TRBJ1-5; maybe TRBD1 (5 bases). V was cut by 0 bases and J by 0 bases, with 9 bases left in between. Germline V gives CDR1 MNHEY, CDR2 SMNVEV (reference sequence). The CDR3 has 16 residues. DNA of the CDR3: TGTGCCAGCAGTTTATCTCCAGGGCTTAGCAATCAGCCCCAGCATTTT. Residues: CASSLSPGLSNQPQHF.

The V gene is TRBV5-1, the J gene TRBJ2-1; D gene uncertain. Germline CDR1 SGHRS, CDR2 YFSETQ. Trimming left V 5 bases short and J 5 bases short, with 14 bases between. The CDR3 contains 14 residues. The CDR3 DNA reads TGCGCCAGCAGAATACTCCCAGCTCACAATGAGCAGTTCTTC. Its protein product is CASRILPAHNEQFF.

The CDR3 nucleotides read TGCGCCAGCAGCCAAGGGGGCCTTTCCTATAATTCACCCCTCCACTTT. It specifies CASSQGGLSYNSPLHF. The chain combines TRBV5-1 with TRBJ1-6; 7 positions agree with TRBD1. Germline values: CDR1 SGHRS, CDR2 YFSETQ. V trimming: 4 bases; J trimming: 1 base; junction bases outside the gene matches: 5. This CDR3 has 16 residues.

J is TRBJ1-5 and V is TRBV5-1, with D possibly TRBD1 on 6 matching bases. Germline assignment: CDR1 SGHRS and CDR2 YFSETQ. CDR3 length: 15 residues. The V end lost 2 bases, the J end lost 1 base, and 10 bases lay between the germline ends. The DNA of the CDR3 is TGCGCCAGCAGCTTAACAGGGCTGAGCAATCAGCCCCAGCATTTT. Encoded protein: CASSLTGLSNQPQHF.

V is TRBV6-6 and J is TRBJ1-6; D remains ambiguous. The CDR3 is 15 residues long. With 7 bases removed from V and 6 bases from J, the gap between germline ends came to 16 bases. Germline loops: CDR1 MNHNY, CDR2 SVGAGI (reference sequence). CDR3 amino acids: CASTQVATSNSPLHF. DNA for the CDR3: TGTGCCAGCACCCAAGTTGCGACAAGTAATTCACCCCTCCACTTT.

The gene calls are TRBV7-6 and TRBJ1-5, with D maybe TRBD1 (6 bases). The CDR3 is made up of 15 amino acids. Germline CDR1 and CDR2: SGHVS and FNYEAQ. V was clipped by 2 bases and J by 5 bases, with 13 bases between them. The CDR3 sequence is CASSLRPEGDQPQHF. The CDR3 DNA reads as TGTGCCAGCAGCTTAAGGCCAGAGGGGGATCAGCCCCAGCATTTT.